These 32 T cell receptor beta chains were all obtained from the same sample, sequenced in a study of blood T cell repertoires in COVID-19. Some clones are missing from TCRdb's copy, which holds only in-frame ones; the method was immunoSEQ multiplex PCR. The sample holds roughly 100,000 clones; 70% to 90% are singletons and the top ten take 2.5% to 3.5%. Sequencing input: peripheral blood. Source of these receptors: a man in his forties or fifties in a cohort sampled during active COVID-19.

The V and J genes are TRBV5-6 and TRBJ1-4; the D gene is possibly TRBD1 (6 bases). The V end lost 0 bases, the J end lost 0 bases, and 15 bases lay between the germline ends. Germline V gives CDR1 SGHDT, CDR2 YYEEEE. This CDR3 is 18 amino acids long. CDR3 coding DNA: TGTGCCAGCAGCTTGGGCAGGGGTCACGGAGCAACTAATGAAAAACTGTTTTTT. Encoded protein: CASSLGRGHGATNEKLFF. Complete variable domain (other parts from reference TRBV5-6 and TRBJ1-4): DAGVTQSPTHLIKTRGQQVTLRCSPKSGHDTVSWYQQALGQGPQFIFQYYEEEERQRGNFPDRFSGHQFPNYSSELNVNALLLGDSALYLCASSLGRGHGATNEKLFFGSGTQLSVL.

The chain links TRBV24-1 to TRBJ2-3, with D perhaps TRBD1 (5 bases). V was clipped by 2 bases and J by 1 base, with 12 bases between them. The CDR3 extends over 16 amino acids. The germline V gene has CDR1 KGHDR and CDR2 SFDVKD. CDR3 loop: CATSDSSGSGTDTQYF. CDR3 coding DNA: TGTGCCACCAGTGATTCCTCAGGGTCGGGCACAGATACGCAGTATTTT.

V and J are TRBV6-2 or TRBV6-3 and TRBJ2-7; the D gene is possibly TRBD1 (6 bases). The CDR3 has 13 residues. Germline CDR1 reads MNHEY; CDR2 reads SVGEGT. V dropped 6 bases and J dropped 6 bases, with 15 bases sitting between them. The DNA for the CDR3 is TGTGCCAGCAGCTTCACAGGGTGGTTCGAGCAGTACTTC. Its protein product is CASSFTGWFEQYF.

The chain links TRBV6-5 to TRBJ2-3; 7 bases align to TRBD2. There are 15 residues in the CDR3. CDR1 MNHEY and CDR2 SVGAGI come from the germline V gene. J gave up 7 bases and V 6 bases, and 13 bases lay outside the gene matches. CDR3 region: CASRAGTYGGNTQYF. The CDR3 coding sequence is TGTGCCAGCAGGGCCGGGACTTACGGGGGGAATACGCAGTATTTT.

This rearrangement joins TRBV7-2 to TRBJ2-1; possibly TRBD2 for D (6 bases). CDR3 length equals 15 residues. Looked up from germline, CDR1 is SGHTA and CDR2 is FQGNSA. Trimming took off 3 bases at V and 8 bases at J, with 17 bases between the two ends. The CDR3 DNA follows: TGTGCCAGCAGCTTGCTCCGGGGGTTGGTTGATGAGCAGTTCTTC. It is translated as CASSLLRGLVDEQFF.

The V and J genes are TRBV6-5 and TRBJ2-1; 10 positions agree with TRBD2. The V gene's germline CDR1 is MNHEY and CDR2 SVGAGI. Unmatched junction bases numbered 6, after V lost 0 bases and J lost 7 bases. The CDR3 has 16 amino acids. The CDR3 DNA is TGTGCCAGCAGTTACTCGTCTAGCGGGGGCGGAAATGAGCAGTTCTTC. Its protein product is CASSYSSSGGGNEQFF.

This clone turned up a few times. The chain carries TRBV28 and TRBJ2-1; a weak D match, TRBD1 (6 bases). The CDR3 is 15 residues long. Trimming stripped 1 base from V and 6 bases from J, with 13 bases between. From germline, CDR1 is MDHEN and CDR2 SYDVKM. CDR3 bases: TGTGCCAGCAGTTTATCGACAGGACGCGGCAATGAGCAGTTCTTC. It yields the protein CASSLSTGRGNEQFF. Variable domain in full (rest from reference TRBV28 and TRBJ2-1): DVKVTQSSRYLVKRTGEKVFLECVQDMDHENMFWYRQDPGLGLRLIYFSYDVKMKEKGDIPEGYSVSREKKERFSLILESASTNQTSMYLCASSLSTGRGNEQFFGPGTRLTVL.

This clone was observed once. As DNA, the CDR3 is TGTGCCAGCAGTGACTCACCGGGATCCGGGGAGCTGTTTTTT. This gives the protein CASSDSPGSGELFF. V and J are TRBV6-4 and TRBJ2-2, with a weak D call TRBD2 (5 bases). The CDR3 runs to 14 residues. Trimming pared 0 bases from V and 6 bases from J, leaving 8 bases between. CDR1 is MRHNA and CDR2 is SNTAGT in the germline V gene.

V is TRBV2 and J is TRBJ1-1, with D possibly matching TRBD1 (6 bases). This CDR3 comprises 14 residues. With 6 bases removed from V and 5 bases from J, the gap between germline ends came to 16 bases. Looked up from germline, CDR1 is SNHLY and CDR2 is FYNNEI. The CDR3, as DNA: TGTGCCAGCAGCTTACAGGGAGAGGAGACTGAAGCTTTCTTT. As protein: CASSLQGEETEAFF.

This clone was recorded once. J is TRBJ1-2 and V is TRBV7-8; D call uncertain. The V gene lost 1 base and the J gene lost 2 bases, with 8 bases spanning the gap. Germline V gene lookup returns CDR1 SGHVS and CDR2 FQNEAQ. The CDR3 extends over 14 amino acids. In DNA form, the CDR3 reads TGTGCCAGCAGCTTAGGCCACAAGAACTATGGCTACACCTTC. Encoded protein: CASSLGHKNYGYTF.

This clone came up a few times. The chain joins TRBV6-2 or TRBV6-3 to TRBJ2-7, with TRBD1 identical over 9 bases. The CDR3 runs to 17 residues. The V gene's germline CDR1 is MNHEY and CDR2 SVGEGT. Trimming removed 5 bases from V and 3 bases from J; junction bases left unmatched: 14. CDR3 sequence (DNA): TGTGCCAGCAGTCAGACCCGGGACAGGGTACAGGGCTACGAGCAGTACGTC. Amino acids: CASSQTRDRVQGYEQYV.

J is TRBJ1-6 and V is TRBV3-1 (or the pseudogene TRBV3-2); 7 nucleotides match TRBD1. V was clipped by 1 base and J by 10 bases; unmatched bases: 10. Germline CDR1 is LGHDT and CDR2 is YNNKEL (reference sequence). The CDR3 consists of 16 residues. CDR3 DNA sequence: TGTGCCAGCAGCCAAGTGACTACAGGGGCAGGGTCACCCCTCCACTTT. This sequence encodes CASSQVTTGAGSPLHF.

V is TRBV2 and J is TRBJ2-7, with a weak D call TRBD2 (6 bases). V lost 7 bases to trimming and J lost 2 bases, with 21 bases between them. The germline CDR1 and CDR2 sequences are SNHLY and FYNNEI. The CDR3 consists of 16 residues. CDR3 amino acids: CASKPQSTGEAYEQYF. The CDR3 DNA sequence: TGTGCCAGCAAACCTCAGAGTACGGGGGAAGCCTACGAGCAGTACTTC. Supplemented by reference TRBV2 and TRBJ2-7, the full variable domain reads EPEVTQTPSHQVTQMGQEVILRCVPISNHLYFYWYRQILGQKVEFLVSFYNNEISEKSEIFDDQFSVERPDGSNFTLKIRSTKLEDSAMYFCASKPQSTGEAYEQYFGPGTRLTVT.

The J gene is TRBJ2-2, the V gene TRBV6-5, with 8 bases lining up with TRBD1. V lost 6 bases, J lost 7 bases, and 7 bases stayed unmatched. The germline V gene encodes CDR1 MNHEY and CDR2 SVGAGI. This CDR3 region has 14 residues. Written as DNA, the CDR3 is TGTGCCAGCAGCGACAGGGGAGTAGGCGGGGAGCTGTTTTTT. Encoded protein: CASSDRGVGGELFF.

The count of this clone is one. This chain joins TRBV19 and TRBJ1-5; perhaps TRBD1 as D (6 bases). The V gene lost 4 bases and the J gene lost 4 bases, with 11 bases spanning the gap. CDR3 length equals 14 residues. Germline CDR1 LNHDA, CDR2 SQIVND (reference sequence). This chain's CDR3 is CASSKGEMNQPQHF. In nucleotides, the CDR3 is TGTGCCAGTAGTAAGGGGGAGATGAATCAGCCCCAGCATTTT. Drawing the rest from reference TRBV19 and TRBJ1-5, the complete variable domain is DGGITQSPKYLFRKEGQNVTLSCEQNLNHDAMYWYRQDPGQGLRLIYYSQIVNDFQKGDIAEGYSVSREKKESFPLTVTSAQKNPTAFYLCASSKGEMNQPQHFGDGTRLSIL.

This clone is a singleton in its sample. The gene calls are TRBV7-8 and TRBJ2-7; 8 nucleotides line up with TRBD1. The J segment lost 5 bases and the V segment lost 6 bases, leaving 6 bases of the junction unmatched. The length of the CDR3 is 13 residues. Germline values: CDR1 SGHVS, CDR2 FQNEAQ. The CDR3 DNA is TGTGCCAGCAGACCACGGACAGGGCACGAGCAGTACTTC. It encodes CASRPRTGHEQYF.

This clone was seen more than once but under ten times. J is TRBJ2-2 and V is TRBV19; D gene unclear. Germline V gene sequence: CDR1 LNHDA, CDR2 SQIVND (reference sequence). This CDR3 has 14 amino acids. V lost 7 bases and J 0 bases, leaving 9 bases between the germline ends. This CDR3 reads CASKISPNTGELFF. The CDR3 region has the DNA TGTGCCAGTAAGATCAGTCCGAACACCGGGGAGCTGTTTTTT.

This chain links TRBV5-4 with TRBJ2-1; 11 bases match TRBD2. Germline lookup yields CDR1 SGHNT and CDR2 YYREEE (reference sequence). The CDR3 is 15 residues long. V lost 7 bases to trimming and J lost 6 bases; unmatched junction nucleotides: 9. The CDR3 DNA is TGTGCCAGCCGAGCCGGGACTAGCGGCCTCAATGAGCAGTTCTTC. This sequence encodes CASRAGTSGLNEQFF.

This clone came up once. The rearrangement joins TRBV11-3 to TRBJ2-2, with 9 bases aligning to TRBD1. Germline values: CDR1 SGHNT, CDR2 YENEEA. The ends lost 7 bases at V and 5 bases at J; junction bases unmatched: 5. The CDR3 has 14 residues. Written as DNA, the CDR3 is TGTGCCAGCACCACGGGACAGGGTACCGGGGAGCTGTTTTTT. Translating gives CASTTGQGTGELFF.

This clone was counted between two and nine times. This chain links TRBV14 with TRBJ2-2; the D is unclear. Germline V gene sequence: CDR1 SGHDN, CDR2 FVKESK. V lost 3 bases and J lost 7, with 9 bases in between. The CDR3 has 13 residues. CDR3 region: CASSQYSVGELFF. Here the CDR3 DNA reads TGTGCCAGCAGCCAGTACTCTGTCGGGGAGCTGTTTTTT.

This clone has a handful of counts. The chain couples TRBV6-9 to TRBJ2-3, with D maybe TRBD2 (6 bases). Germline CDR1 is MNHGY and CDR2 is SVAAGI. The CDR3 contains 12 residues. Trimming removed 7 bases at V and 6 bases at J, with 11 bases between. CDR3 sequence: CASNSGLDTQYF. For the CDR3, the DNA is TGTGCCAGCAATAGCGGACTGGATACGCAGTATTTT.

The J gene is TRBJ2-3, the V gene TRBV18, with a tentative D call TRBD1 (5 bases). Germline V gene sequence: CDR1 KGHSH, CDR2 LQKENI. V gave up 0 bases and J gave up 2 bases, with 18 bases separating them. CDR3 length: 18 amino acids. The chain's CDR3 is CASSPPGSGRANTDTQYF. The CDR3 region has the DNA TGTGCCAGCTCACCACCGGGATCCGGCAGGGCGAACACAGATACGCAGTATTTT.

V gene TRBV3-1 (or the pseudogene TRBV3-2) combines with J gene TRBJ2-3; D not certain. There are 14 residues in the CDR3. Germline V lookup: CDR1 LGHDT, CDR2 YNNKEL (reference sequence). Trimming pared 1 base from V and 5 bases from J, leaving 10 bases between. The CDR3 DNA reads TGTGCCAGCAGCCAAGGGGCAGAGCAAGATACGCAGTATTTT. It is translated as CASSQGAEQDTQYF.

The V and J genes are TRBV15 and TRBJ2-5; 7 bases fit TRBD1. J lost 7 bases, V lost 2 bases, and 16 bases had no gene match. The germline V gene encodes CDR1 LNHNV and CDR2 YYDKDF (reference sequence). This CDR3 contains 17 residues. This chain's CDR3 is CATSRPQNNRGRGTQYF. The CDR3 DNA is TGTGCCACCAGCAGACCACAAAATAACAGGGGAAGGGGGACCCAGTACTTC.

The V gene is TRBV6-2 or TRBV6-3, the J gene TRBJ2-5; tentatively, D is TRBD1 (6 bases). V lost 6 bases and J lost 1, with 9 bases in between. The germline V gene has CDR1 MNHEY and CDR2 SVGEGT. The CDR3 sequence is 13 residues long. As DNA, the CDR3 is TGTGCCAGCAGCCCGACAGGCCAAGAGACCCAGTACTTC. Translated, it gives CASSPTGQETQYF.

The CDR3 sequence is CASSQGLTGELFF. The CDR3 bases are TGTGCCAGCAGCCAGGGTTTGACCGGGGAGCTGTTTTTT. The chain is built from TRBV6-6 and TRBJ2-2, with D maybe TRBD1 (5 bases). V shed 6 bases and J shed 5 bases, with 10 bases lying between them. The CDR3 totals 13 residues. Germline V gives CDR1 MNHNY, CDR2 SVGAGI (reference sequence).

The chain couples TRBV21-1 to TRBJ1-5. TRBV21-1 is a pseudogene segment. The CDR3 totals 15 residues. Here the CDR3 DNA reads TGTGCCAGCAGCAAAGGGTCGGGTAGCAATCAGCCCCAGCATTTT. Translation gives CASSKGSGSNQPQHF.

This chain uses TRBV11-3 with TRBJ2-5, with TRBD2 identical over 8 bases. This CDR3 comprises 14 residues. With V trimmed by 8 bases and J by 3 bases, 8 bases remained unmatched. Per germline, CDR1 SGHNT and CDR2 YENEEA. The CDR3 region is CASASGGGKETQYF. The CDR3 nucleotides read TGTGCCAGCGCATCGGGAGGGGGGAAAGAGACCCAGTACTTC.

This sequence joins TRBV12-5 and TRBJ2-1; 9 nucleotides align to TRBD1. Germline loops: CDR1 LGHNT, CDR2 FRNRAP. The CDR3 is 17 amino acids. V lost 4 bases to trimming and J lost 4 bases; unmatched junction nucleotides: 11. This CDR3 reads CASGSGERGQGYNEQFF. The CDR3, as DNA: TGTGCTAGTGGTTCCGGTGAGAGGGGACAGGGATACAATGAGCAGTTCTTC.

The chain has TRBV18 and TRBJ2-1; D is perhaps TRBD2 (7 bases). Germline V gene data show CDR1 as KGHSH and CDR2 as LQKENI. This CDR3 has 12 residues. V lost 5 bases and J lost 16, with 18 bases in between. The CDR3 DNA is TGTGCCAGCTCATCTCAGGGGAGGGAGAACTTCTTC. Its protein is CASSSQGRENFF. The variable domain in full, completed from reference TRBV18 and TRBJ2-1, reads NAGVMQNPRHLVRRRGQEARLRCSPMKGHSHVYWYRQLPEEGLKFMVYLQKENIIDESGMPKERFSAEFPKEGPSILRIQQVVRGDSAAYFCASSSQGRENFFGPGTRLTVL.

The rearrangement uses TRBV6-5 and TRBJ2-6, with 10 bases matching TRBD1. The CDR3 has 15 residues. V shed 6 bases and J 2 bases; nucleotides not matched to a gene: 1. The V gene's germline CDR1 is MNHEY and CDR2 SVGAGI. In DNA, the CDR3 is TGTGCCAGCAGAGGGACAGGGGCTGGGGCCAACGTCCTGACTTTC. It codes for CASRGTGAGANVLTF.

This clone has a single count. The rearrangement links TRBV5-1 to TRBJ1-3; D is possibly TRBD1 (5 bases). CDR3 length: 16 amino acids. The V gene's germline CDR1 is SGHRS and CDR2 YFSETQ. Trimming took 4 bases from V and 0 from J, leaving 14 bases between them. This chain's CDR3 is CASSPQTEISGNTIYF. CDR3 DNA sequence: TGCGCCAGCAGCCCACAGACAGAGATCTCTGGAAACACCATATATTTT. The full variable domain, its missing parts supplied by reference TRBV5-1 and TRBJ1-3, is KAGVTQTPRYLIKTRGQQVTLSCSPISGHRSVSWYQQTPGQGLQFLFEYFSETQRNKGNFPGRFSGRQFSNSRSEMNVSTLELGDSALYLCASSPQTEISGNTIYFGEGSWLTVV.